This T cell receptor (beta chain) was sequenced during a study of blood T cells in healthy people across ages. Study-wide results and limits: Donors of long life had a larger count of naive CD4+ cells and greater diversity than aged donors.

The CDR3 totals 15 residues. Germline V gene sequence: CDR1 SGHDN, CDR2 FVKESK. With V trimmed by 3 bases and J by 5 bases, 8 bases remained unmatched. This clonotype was detected a few times. The antigen remains unidentified. A second PCR of 7 to 11 cycles used a sample-barcoded 5' primer and a J-beta primer mix. One entry per CDR3 protein, called by TCRdb with MiXCR from the 5' RACE reads. Of over 950,000 distinct CDR3 sequences listed, around two fifths are singletons. The V call is TRBV14, the J call TRBJ2-7, with 9 bases matching TRBD1. The TCR comes from a young man in good health. Material: blood. Here the CDR3 DNA reads TGTGCCAGCAGCCAGCCGAGACAGGGGGTCCACGAGCAGTACTTC. This codes for CASSQPRQGVHEQYF.